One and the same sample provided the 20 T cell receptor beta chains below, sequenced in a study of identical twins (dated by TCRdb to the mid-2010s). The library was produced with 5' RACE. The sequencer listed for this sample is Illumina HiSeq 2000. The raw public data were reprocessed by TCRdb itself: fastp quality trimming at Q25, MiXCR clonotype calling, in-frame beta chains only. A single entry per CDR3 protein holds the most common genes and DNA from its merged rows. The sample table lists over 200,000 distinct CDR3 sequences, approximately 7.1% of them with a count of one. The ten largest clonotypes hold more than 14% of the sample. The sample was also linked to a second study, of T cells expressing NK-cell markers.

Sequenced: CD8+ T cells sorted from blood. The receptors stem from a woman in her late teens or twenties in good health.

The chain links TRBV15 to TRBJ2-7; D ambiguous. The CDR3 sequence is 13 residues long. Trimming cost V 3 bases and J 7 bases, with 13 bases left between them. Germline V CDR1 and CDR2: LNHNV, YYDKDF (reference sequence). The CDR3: CATSSSYIMEQYF. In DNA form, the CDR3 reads TGTGCCACCAGCAGCTCCTATATAATGGAGCAGTACTTC.

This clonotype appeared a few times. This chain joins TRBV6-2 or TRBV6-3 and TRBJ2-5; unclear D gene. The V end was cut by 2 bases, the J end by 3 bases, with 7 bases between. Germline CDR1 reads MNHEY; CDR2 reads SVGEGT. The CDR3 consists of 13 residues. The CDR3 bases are TGTGCCAGCAGTTACGGTCCCGAAGAGACCCAGTACTTC. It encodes CASSYGPEETQYF.

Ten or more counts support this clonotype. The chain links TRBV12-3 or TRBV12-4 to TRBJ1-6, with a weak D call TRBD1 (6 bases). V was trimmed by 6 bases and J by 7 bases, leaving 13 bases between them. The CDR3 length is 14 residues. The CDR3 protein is CASRLTGQNSPLHF. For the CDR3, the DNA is TGTGCCAGCAGACTGACAGGTCAAAATTCACCCCTCCACTTT.

The CDR3 loop is CASSLEAEGGNEQFF. CDR3 nucleotide sequence: TGTGCCAGCAGCTTAGAAGCGGAGGGGGGCAATGAGCAGTTCTTC. The chain links TRBV7-6 to TRBJ2-1; either TRBD1 or TRBD2 may fit D (6 bases each). Trimming stripped 1 base from V and 6 bases from J, with 13 bases between. The germline V gene has CDR1 SGHVS and CDR2 FNYEAQ. This CDR3 comprises 15 residues.

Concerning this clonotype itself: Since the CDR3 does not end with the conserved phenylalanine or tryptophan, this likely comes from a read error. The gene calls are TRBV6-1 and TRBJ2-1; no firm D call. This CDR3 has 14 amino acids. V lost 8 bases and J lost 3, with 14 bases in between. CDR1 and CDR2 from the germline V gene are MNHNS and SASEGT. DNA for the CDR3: TGTGCCAGCCATGGCTCAGGAATCTACAATGAGCAGTTCCTC. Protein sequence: CASHGSGIYNEQFL.

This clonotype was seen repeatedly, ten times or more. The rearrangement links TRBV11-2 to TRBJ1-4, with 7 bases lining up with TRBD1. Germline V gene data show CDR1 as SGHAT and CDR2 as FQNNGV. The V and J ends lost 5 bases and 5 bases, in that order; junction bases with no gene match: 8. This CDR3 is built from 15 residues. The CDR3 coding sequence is TGTGCCAGCAGCCTCTCCGGGACAGCAAATGAAAAACTGTTTTTT. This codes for CASSLSGTANEKLFF.

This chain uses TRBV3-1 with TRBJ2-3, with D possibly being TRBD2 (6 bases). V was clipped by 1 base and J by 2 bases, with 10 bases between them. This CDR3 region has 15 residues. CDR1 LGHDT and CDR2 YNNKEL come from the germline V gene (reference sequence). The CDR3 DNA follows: TGTGCCAGCAGCCAAGTAGGCGGGGTCACAGATACGCAGTATTTT. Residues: CASSQVGGVTDTQYF.

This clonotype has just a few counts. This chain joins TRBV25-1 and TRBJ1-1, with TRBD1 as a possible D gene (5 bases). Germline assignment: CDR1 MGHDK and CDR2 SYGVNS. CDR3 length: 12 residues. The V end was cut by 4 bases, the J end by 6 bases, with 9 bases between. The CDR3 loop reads CASSVEGAEAFF. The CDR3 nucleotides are TGTGCCAGCAGTGTGGAAGGGGCTGAAGCTTTCTTT.

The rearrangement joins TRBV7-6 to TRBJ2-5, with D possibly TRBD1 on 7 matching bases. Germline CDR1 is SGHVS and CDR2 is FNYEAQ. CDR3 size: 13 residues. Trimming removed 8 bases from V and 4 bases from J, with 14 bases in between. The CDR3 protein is CASEGARGETQYF. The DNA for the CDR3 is TGTGCCAGCGAGGGGGCGCGGGGAGAGACCCAGTACTTC.

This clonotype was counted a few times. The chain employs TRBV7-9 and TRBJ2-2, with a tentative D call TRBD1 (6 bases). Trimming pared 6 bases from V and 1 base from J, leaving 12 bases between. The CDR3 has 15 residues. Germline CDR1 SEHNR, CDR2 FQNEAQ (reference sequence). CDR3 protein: CASRTKQGNTGELFF. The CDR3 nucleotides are TGTGCCAGCAGGACAAAACAGGGGAACACCGGGGAGCTGTTTTTT.

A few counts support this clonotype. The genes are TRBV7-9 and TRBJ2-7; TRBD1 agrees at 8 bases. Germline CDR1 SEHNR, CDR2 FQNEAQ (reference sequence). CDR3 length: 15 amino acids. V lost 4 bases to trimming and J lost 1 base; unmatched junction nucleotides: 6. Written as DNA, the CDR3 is TGTGCCAGCAGCTCGTCCAGGGGGCTGTCCTACGAGCAGTACTTC. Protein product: CASSSSRGLSYEQYF.

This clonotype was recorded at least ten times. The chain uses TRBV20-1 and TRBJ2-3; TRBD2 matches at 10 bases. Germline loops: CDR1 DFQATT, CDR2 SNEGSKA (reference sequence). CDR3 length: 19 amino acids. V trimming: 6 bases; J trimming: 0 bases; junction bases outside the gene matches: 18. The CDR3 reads CSAPHGLAGEWGSTDTQYF. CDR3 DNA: TGCAGTGCCCCCCATGGGCTAGCGGGAGAATGGGGAAGCACAGATACGCAGTATTTT.

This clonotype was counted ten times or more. The CDR3 DNA reads TGTGCCAGCAGCTTAGCCCAACAGGGGGCAGGAGAGACCCAGTACTTC. Its translation is CASSLAQQGAGETQYF. V is TRBV7-9 and J is TRBJ2-5, with 9 bases that match TRBD1. The germline gives CDR1 SEHNR, CDR2 FQNEAQ (reference sequence). With V trimmed by 0 bases and J by 4 bases, 6 bases remained unmatched. The CDR3 has 16 residues.

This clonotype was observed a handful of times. As DNA, the CDR3 is TGCGCCAGCAGCCAAGGCAGCACGAACGAAGCTTTCTTT. Translation gives CASSQGSTNEAFF. The J gene is TRBJ1-1, the V gene TRBV4-1; D uncertain. The ends were cut back, 1 base at V and 8 bases at J, with 11 bases in the middle. Germline-derived CDR1 and CDR2 are MGHRA and YSYEKL. The CDR3 contains 13 residues.

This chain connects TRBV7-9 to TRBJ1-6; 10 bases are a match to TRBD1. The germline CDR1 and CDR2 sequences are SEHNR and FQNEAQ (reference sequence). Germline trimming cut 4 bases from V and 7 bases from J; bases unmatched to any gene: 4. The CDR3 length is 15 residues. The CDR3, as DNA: TGTGCCAGCAGCTCCACGGGACAGGGGAATTCACCCCTCCACTTT. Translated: CASSSTGQGNSPLHF.

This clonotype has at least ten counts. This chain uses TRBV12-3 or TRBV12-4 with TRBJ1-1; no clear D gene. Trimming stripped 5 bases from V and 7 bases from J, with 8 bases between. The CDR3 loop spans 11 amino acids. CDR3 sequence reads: CASSAEVEAFF. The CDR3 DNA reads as TGTGCCAGCAGTGCAGAGGTTGAAGCTTTCTTT.

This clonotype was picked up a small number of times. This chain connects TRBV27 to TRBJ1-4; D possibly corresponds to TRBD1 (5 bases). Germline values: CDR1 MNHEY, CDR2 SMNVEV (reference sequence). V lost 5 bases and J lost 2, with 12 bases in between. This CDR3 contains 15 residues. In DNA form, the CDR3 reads TGTGCCAGCAGTGCCACCGGGACGACTAATGAAAAACTGTTTTTT. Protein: CASSATGTTNEKLFF. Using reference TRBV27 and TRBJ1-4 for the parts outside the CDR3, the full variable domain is EAQVTQNPRYLITVTGKKLTVTCSQNMNHEYMSWYRQDPGLGLRQIYYSMNVEVTDKGDVPEGYKVSRKEKRNFPLILESPSPNQTSLYFCASSATGTTNEKLFFGSGTQLSVL.

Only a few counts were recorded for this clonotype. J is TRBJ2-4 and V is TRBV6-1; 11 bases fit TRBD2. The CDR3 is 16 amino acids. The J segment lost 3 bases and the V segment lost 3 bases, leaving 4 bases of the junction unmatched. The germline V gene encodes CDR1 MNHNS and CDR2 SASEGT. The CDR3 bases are TGTGCCAGCAGTGAGCTAGCGGGGGGTAACAAAAACATTCAGTACTTC. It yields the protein CASSELAGGNKNIQYF.

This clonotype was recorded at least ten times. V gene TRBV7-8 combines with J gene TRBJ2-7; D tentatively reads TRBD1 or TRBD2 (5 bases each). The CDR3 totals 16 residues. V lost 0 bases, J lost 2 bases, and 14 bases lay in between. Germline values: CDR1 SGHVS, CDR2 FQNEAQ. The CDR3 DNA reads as TGTGCCAGCAGCTTAGCGCGTACGGGGACCCCCTACGAGCAGTACTTC. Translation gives CASSLARTGTPYEQYF.

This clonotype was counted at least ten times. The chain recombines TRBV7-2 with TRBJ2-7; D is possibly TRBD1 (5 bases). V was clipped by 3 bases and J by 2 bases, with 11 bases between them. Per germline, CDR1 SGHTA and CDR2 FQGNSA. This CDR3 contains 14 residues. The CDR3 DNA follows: TGTGCCAGCAGCTTCTTCCAGGGCCCCTACGAGCAGTACTTC. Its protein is CASSFFQGPYEQYF.